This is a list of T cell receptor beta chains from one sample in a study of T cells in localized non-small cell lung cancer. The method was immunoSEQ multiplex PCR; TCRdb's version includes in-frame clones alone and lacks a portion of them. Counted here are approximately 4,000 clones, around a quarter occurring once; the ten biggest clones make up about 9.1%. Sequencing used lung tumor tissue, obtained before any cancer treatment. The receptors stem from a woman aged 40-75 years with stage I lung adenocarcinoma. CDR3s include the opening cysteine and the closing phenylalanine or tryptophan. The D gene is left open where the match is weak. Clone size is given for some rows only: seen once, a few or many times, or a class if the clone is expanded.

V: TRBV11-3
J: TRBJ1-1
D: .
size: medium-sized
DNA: TGTGCCAGCAGCCCTCCGGGACTAGGGAACACTGAAGCTTTCTTT
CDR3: CASSPPGLGNTEAFF

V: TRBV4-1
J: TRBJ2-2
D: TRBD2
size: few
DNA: TGCGCCAGCAGCCAAGATTATTTCGGGCGGGAGGGTTTTAACACCGGGGAGCTGTTTTTT
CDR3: CASSQDYFGREGFNTGELFF

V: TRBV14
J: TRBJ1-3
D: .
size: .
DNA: TGTGCCAGCAGCCAATCGGGAAACACCATATATTTT
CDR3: CASSQSGNTIYF

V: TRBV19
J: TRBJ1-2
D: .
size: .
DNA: TGTGCCAGTAGTAGGGGGTATGGCTACACCTTC
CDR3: CASSRGYGYTF

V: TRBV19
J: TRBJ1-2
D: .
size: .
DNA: TGTGCCAGTAGTATATACGGATATGATGGCTACACCTTC
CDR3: CASSIYGYDGYTF

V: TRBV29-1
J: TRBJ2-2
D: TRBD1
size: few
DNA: TGCAGCGTGGGACAGGGGCACGGGGAGCTGTTTTTT
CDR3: CSVGQGHGELFF

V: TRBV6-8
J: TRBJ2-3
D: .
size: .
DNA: TGTGCCAGCAATACCCGGGTCGGCACAGATACGCAGTATTTT
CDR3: CASNTRVGTDTQYF

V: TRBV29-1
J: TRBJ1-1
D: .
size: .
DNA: TGCAGCGTTGAAGAACAGCAGGCAACTGAAGCTTTCTTT
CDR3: CSVEEQQATEAFF

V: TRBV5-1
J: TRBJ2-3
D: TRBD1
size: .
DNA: TGCGCCAGCAGCTTTGTGAACAGGGGAACAGATACGCAGTATTTT
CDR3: CASSFVNRGTDTQYF

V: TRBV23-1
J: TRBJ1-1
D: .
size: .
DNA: TGCGCCAGCAGTCATTCCGGGACGGGACCAAACACTGAAGCTTTCTTT
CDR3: CASSHSGTGPNTEAFF

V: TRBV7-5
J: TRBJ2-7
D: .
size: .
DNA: TGTGCCAGCAGCTTATTCGGGGTAGCGGGAACCTACGAGCAGTACTTC
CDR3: CASSLFGVAGTYEQYF

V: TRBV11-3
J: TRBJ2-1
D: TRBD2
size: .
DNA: TGTGCCAGCAGCACCCCGGGGAAAGCGGGGGACATTAGCTCCTACAATGAGCAGTTCTTC
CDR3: CASSTPGKAGDISSYNEQFF

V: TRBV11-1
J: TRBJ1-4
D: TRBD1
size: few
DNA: TGTGCCAGCAGCTTGGCGGGACAGGGGTTACACCCCAGGGAAAAACTGTTTTTT
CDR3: CASSLAGQGLHPREKLFF

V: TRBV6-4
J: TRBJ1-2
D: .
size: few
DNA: TGTGCCAGCAGTGAATACGGCCGCTACACCTTC
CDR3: CASSEYGRYTF

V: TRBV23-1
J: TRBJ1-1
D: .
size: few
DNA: TGCGCCAGCAGCTTGGGGGCCGTCACTGAAGCTTTCTTT
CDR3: CASSLGAVTEAFF